This entry describes one TCR beta chain. Its antigen is unidentified. Naive CD8 cells were CD45RO-negative, positively selected for CCR7, excluding terminally differentiated effector memory CD45RA+ cells. Assay used: immunoSEQ multiplex PCR; TCRdb lists only in-frame clones, some missing. This sample has over 2 million clones, with just under 95% found just once. The data were taken from a study of shared clonotypes between healthy human individuals. Whole-study results and caveats: Generally, naive subsets (rather than memory subsets) showed larger estimated richness.

Germline V gene lookup returns CDR1 SNHLY and CDR2 FYNNEI. V gave up 5 bases and J gave up 1 base, with 11 bases separating them. This CDR3 is built from 14 residues. V usage is TRBV2 and J usage is TRBJ1-2; D might be TRBD1 (5 bases). Sequenced: naive CD8+ T cells sorted from blood. The source of this sequence is a man aged 18 to 30 in good health. The CDR3 DNA sequence: TGTGCCAGCAGTTATGACAGAAGTAACTATGGCTACACCTTC. It is translated as CASSYDRSNYGYTF.